These 24 T cell receptor beta chains were all obtained from the same sample, sequenced in a study of regulatory T cells in long-lasting Graves disease. Sequencing libraries for TCR beta were prepared with iRepertoire HTBI primers and Arm-PCR of CDR3 regions. Using its own MiXCR run on the multiplex PCR reads, TCRdb lists one record per CDR3 protein. The table records 500,000 to 800,000 distinct CDR3 sequences, 30% of them present only once. Indicated time point: persistent/refractory GD, antithyroid drugs over 5 years with positive TRAb. RNA from PBMCs was the source of the TCR library. The starting material was peripheral blood mononuclear cells (PBMCs), obtained when the disease was refractory, from a patient treated with antithyroid drugs. The receptors were gathered from a female donor with Graves disease.

This clonotype was found a few times. The V call is TRBV10-3, the J call TRBJ2-2; 8 bases are a match to TRBD1. This CDR3 contains 13 residues. CDR1 and CDR2 (germline): ENHRY, SYGVKD. The J segment lost 7 bases and the V segment lost 7 bases, leaving 5 bases of the junction unmatched. The CDR3 protein is CAINRGKFGELFF. In DNA, the CDR3 is TGTGCCATCAACAGGGGGAAGTTCGGGGAGCTGTTTTTT.

The chain links TRBV10-3 to TRBJ1-2; D call uncertain. V was clipped by 10 bases and J by 5 bases, with 14 bases between them. Germline values: CDR1 ENHRY, CDR2 SYGVKD. CDR3 length: 12 residues. The CDR3 DNA is TGTGCCACCTTAGGACTGGAATATGGCTACACCTTC. Its protein is CATLGLEYGYTF.

At least ten counts were recorded for this clonotype. The chain carries TRBV27 and TRBJ2-7, with D maybe TRBD2 (6 bases). The CDR3 loop spans 15 amino acids. Germline V gene sequence: CDR1 MNHEY, CDR2 SMNVEV (reference sequence). The ends were cut back, 0 bases at V and 1 base at J, with 10 bases in the middle. The CDR3 region is CASSLSASGSYEQYF. The DNA of the CDR3 is TGTGCCAGCAGTTTATCAGCCAGCGGGTCCTACGAGCAGTACTTC.

This clonotype turned up a few times. The rearrangement links TRBV28 to TRBJ2-5; the D gene is possibly TRBD2 (5 bases). V was cut by 4 bases and J by 5 bases, with 20 bases left in between. The CDR3 consists of 16 residues. Germline CDR1 reads MDHEN; CDR2 reads SYDVKM. In DNA, the CDR3 is TGTGCCAGCAGTTCCAGTCTGGACCCCGGCGGGGAGACCCAGTACTTC. Amino acid sequence: CASSSSLDPGGETQYF. Combining the CDR3 with reference TRBV28 and TRBJ2-5 gives the whole variable domain DVKVTQSSRYLVKRTGEKVFLECVQDMDHENMFWYRQDPGLGLRLIYFSYDVKMKEKGDIPEGYSVSREKKERFSLILESASTNQTSMYLCASSSSLDPGGETQYFGPGTRLLVL.

This chain uses TRBV12-5 with TRBJ2-7, with D unclear. Germline values: CDR1 LGHNT, CDR2 FRNRAP. This CDR3 region has 13 residues. V was trimmed by 6 bases and J by 6 bases, leaving 15 bases between them. CDR3 amino acids: CASGTAGWSEQYF. The CDR3 DNA reads as TGTGCTAGTGGGACTGCCGGGTGGTCCGAGCAGTACTTC.

V usage is TRBV7-2 and J usage is TRBJ1-6; D call uncertain. Germline values: CDR1 SGHTA, CDR2 FQGNSA. This CDR3 region has 15 residues. V was cut by 0 bases and J by 8 bases, with 11 bases left in between. As DNA, the CDR3 is TGTGCCAGCAGCTTAGCGGTCCGTAAGGATTCACCCCTCCACTTT. The encoded protein is CASSLAVRKDSPLHF.

V gene TRBV5-1 combines with J gene TRBJ1-2; 10 bases map to TRBD1. The trim removed 5 bases at V and 6 bases at J, leaving 7 bases unmatched. The CDR3 runs 14 residues. CDR1 and CDR2 from the germline V gene are SGHRS and YFSETQ. The CDR3 DNA follows: TGCGCCAGCAGGGTGGGGGACAGGGGCGATGGCTACACCTTC. Its protein product is CASRVGDRGDGYTF.

This clonotype was counted between two and nine times. The genes are TRBV12-3 or TRBV12-4 and TRBJ1-4, with a tentative D call TRBD1 (5 bases). The CDR3 runs 17 residues. V lost 3 bases, J lost 6 bases, and 20 bases lay in between. This chain's CDR3 is CASSFYGVGRSHEKLFF. The DNA for the CDR3 is TGTGCCAGCAGTTTCTATGGTGTGGGGCGGAGCCATGAAAAACTGTTTTTT.

The chain links TRBV4-1 to TRBJ1-2; TRBD1 is a possible D gene (6 bases). The CDR3 length is 15 residues. Trimming cost V 0 bases and J 2 bases, with 10 bases left between them. Germline values: CDR1 MGHRA, CDR2 YSYEKL. The CDR3 reads CASSQEPGENYGYTF. CDR3 nucleotides: TGCGCCAGCAGCCAAGAGCCAGGGGAAAACTATGGCTACACCTTC.

This clonotype was seen a handful of times. The CDR3 spells CASHLARGRAPLHF. The DNA for the CDR3 is TGTGCCAGCCACCTGGCTAGGGGACGGGCACCCCTCCACTTT. The V call is TRBV2, the J call TRBJ1-6; possibly TRBD1 for D (5 bases). The CDR3 totals 14 residues. The germline V gene encodes CDR1 SNHLY and CDR2 FYNNEI. With 8 bases removed from V and 11 bases from J, the gap between germline ends came to 19 bases.

This clonotype was observed a few times. The rearrangement uses TRBV12-3 or TRBV12-4 and TRBJ1-2; 7 nucleotides match TRBD1. The trim removed 6 bases at V and 3 bases at J, leaving 7 bases unmatched. This CDR3 is built from 14 residues. In nucleotides, the CDR3 is TGTGCCAGCAGCCTCGGGGGACAGTACTATGGCTACACCTTC. Its translation is CASSLGGQYYGYTF.

This rearrangement joins TRBV7-9 to TRBJ1-1; TRBD1 is a possible D gene (6 bases). CDR3 length equals 16 residues. The V gene's germline CDR1 is SEHNR and CDR2 FQNEAQ (reference sequence). V lost 3 bases and J lost 2, with 16 bases in between. CDR3 protein: CASSFGTRPLNTEAFF. CDR3 nucleotides: TGTGCCAGCAGCTTTGGGACAAGGCCCCTAAACACTGAAGCTTTCTTT.

This clonotype was counted between two and nine times. The genes are TRBV5-4 and TRBJ1-4; 7 bases align to TRBD1. This CDR3 contains 12 residues. The V gene end was trimmed by 5 bases and the J gene end by 10 bases; junction bases not matched to a gene: 5. Germline values: CDR1 SGHNT, CDR2 YYREEE (reference sequence). The CDR3 sequence: CASRWDSGKLFF. The CDR3 DNA is TGTGCCAGCAGGTGGGACAGTGGAAAACTGTTTTTT. Complete variable domain (other parts from reference TRBV5-4 and TRBJ1-4): ETGVTQSPTHLIKTRGQQVTLRCSSQSGHNTVSWYQQALGQGPQFIFQYYREEENGRGNFPPRFSGLQFPNYSSELNVNALELDDSALYLCASRWDSGKLFFGSGTQLSVL.

The table lists this clonotype with a few counts. The chain couples TRBV12-5 to TRBJ1-1; D gene ambiguous. The CDR3 contains 13 residues. The V gene lost 0 bases and the J gene lost 5 bases, with 7 bases spanning the gap. CDR1 is LGHNT and CDR2 is FRNRAP in the germline V gene. The CDR3 protein is CASGLVPGTEAFF. The CDR3 DNA reads TGTGCTAGTGGTTTGGTACCGGGGACTGAAGCTTTCTTT. Filled out from reference TRBV12-5 and TRBJ1-1, the complete variable domain reads DARVTQTPRHKVTEMGQEVTMRCQPILGHNTVFWYRQTMMQGLELLAYFRNRAPLDDSGMPKDRFSAEMPDATLATLKIQPSEPRDSAVYFCASGLVPGTEAFFGQGTRLTVV.

This sequence joins TRBV5-1 and TRBJ1-2, with 9 bases matching TRBD1. Germline V gives CDR1 SGHRS, CDR2 YFSETQ. J was trimmed by 0 bases and V by 0 bases; bases with no gene match: 6. This CDR3 has 17 residues. CDR3 in amino acids: CASSLGQGVSSNYGYTF. CDR3 DNA sequence: TGCGCCAGCAGCTTGGGACAGGGGGTTTCGTCTAACTATGGCTACACCTTC.

This sequence joins TRBV6-1 and TRBJ1-4, with TRBD1 as a possible D gene (6 bases). This CDR3 region has 13 residues. In germline, CDR1 is MNHNS, CDR2 SASEGT. The V gene lost 8 bases and the J gene lost 4 bases, with 11 bases spanning the gap. For the CDR3, the DNA is TGTGCCAGCGGGACACCGTATAATGAAAAACTGTTTTTT. Translating it yields CASGTPYNEKLFF.

V gene TRBV12-3 or TRBV12-4 combines with J gene TRBJ2-3; D unclear. This CDR3 has 14 residues. Trimming removed 8 bases at V and 2 bases at J, with 14 bases between. The CDR3 sequence is CASSPRTYTDTQYF. Written as DNA, the CDR3 is TGTGCCAGCTCCCCGAGGACCTACACAGATACGCAGTATTTT.

V and J are TRBV6-2 or TRBV6-3 and TRBJ2-3; D is uncertain. CDR1 MNHEY and CDR2 SVGEGT come from the germline V gene. Trimming took 2 bases from V and 1 from J, leaving 4 bases between them. This CDR3 spans 13 amino acids. DNA for the CDR3: TGTGCCAGCAGTTACGGCCGCACAGATACGCAGTATTTT. Protein product: CASSYGRTDTQYF.

The chain uses TRBV3-1 and TRBJ1-1, with D unclear. CDR3 length: 14 residues. The germline gives CDR1 LGHDT, CDR2 YNNKEL (reference sequence). With 4 bases removed from V and 1 base from J, the gap between germline ends came to 10 bases. CDR3 amino acids: CASSRWTENTEAFF. CDR3 nucleotide sequence: TGTGCCAGCAGCCGGTGGACGGAGAACACTGAAGCTTTCTTT.

This clonotype was seen more than once but under ten times. The chain employs TRBV12-3 or TRBV12-4 and TRBJ1-6; D perhaps matches TRBD1 (6 bases). V lost 4 bases, J lost 9 bases, and 10 bases lay in between. The length of the CDR3 is 13 residues. CDR3 residues: CASSSRGSSPLHF. Written as DNA, the CDR3 is TGTGCCAGCAGTTCCAGGGGTAGTTCACCCCTCCACTTT.

This clonotype has only a few counts. The chain combines TRBV7-9 with TRBJ1-3; no firm D call. CDR3 size: 15 residues. Germline assignment: CDR1 SEHNR and CDR2 FQNEAQ (reference sequence). V lost 7 bases and J 0 bases, leaving 13 bases between the germline ends. The DNA of the CDR3 is TGTGCCAGCACCGACGGAGGGCCCTCTGGAAACACCATATATTTT. This codes for CASTDGGPSGNTIYF.

This chain links TRBV28 with TRBJ1-5; D not resolved. With 3 bases removed from V and 7 bases from J, the gap between germline ends came to 10 bases. The CDR3 consists of 13 residues. Germline CDR1 MDHEN, CDR2 SYDVKM. The CDR3 loop reads CASSFGVKQPQHF. The CDR3 bases are TGTGCCAGCAGTTTCGGGGTAAAGCAGCCCCAGCATTTT.

This clonotype has a handful of counts. The CDR3 region is CASSGSQGAHDETQYF. CDR3 nucleotide sequence: TGTGCCAGTAGTGGTTCACAGGGGGCGCATGATGAGACCCAGTACTTC. The V call is TRBV19, the J call TRBJ2-5; 9 bases line up with TRBD1. CDR3 size: 16 residues. Looked up from germline, CDR1 is LNHDA and CDR2 is SQIVND (reference sequence). With V trimmed by 5 bases and J by 5 bases, 12 bases remained unmatched. Drawing the rest from reference TRBV19 and TRBJ2-5, the complete variable domain is DGGITQSPKYLFRKEGQNVTLSCEQNLNHDAMYWYRQDPGQGLRLIYYSQIVNDFQKGDIAEGYSVSREKKESFPLTVTSAQKNPTAFYLCASSGSQGAHDETQYFGPGTRLLVL.

The V gene is TRBV30, the J gene TRBJ1-5, with 10 bases fitting TRBD1. The CDR3 is 17 residues long. Germline V gene lookup returns CDR1 GTSNPN and CDR2 SVGIG (reference sequence). The J segment lost 1 base and the V segment lost 2 bases, leaving 8 bases of the junction unmatched. Here the CDR3 reads CAWSPRQGAKSNQPQHF. CDR3 in DNA: TGTGCCTGGAGTCCGCGACAGGGGGCCAAGAGCAATCAGCCCCAGCATTTT.